This T cell receptor (beta chain) was identified in a study of T cell responses to AZD1222 COVID-19 vaccine (dated by TCRdb to the early 2020s). Some background on the complete study: A total of about 250 trial participants underwent TCR sequencing, of whom under 220 had received two doses of AZD1222 and some 26 had received two doses of the MenACWY control vaccine. Enrollment into the trials was organized by age into subgroups of 18-55, 56-69 and 70-plus years, and those subgroups contained roughly 150, 30 and 60 TCR-sequenced participants, respectively.

A single count supports this clone. Which antigen it targets is not known. There are no base qualities to consult, and no much larger clone falls within one base. Study-wide findings and limitations: Spike-specific TCR breadth and depth rose significantly after two AZD1222 doses compared with day 0 and with MenACWY recipients. The vaccine-associated CD4 TCRs covered the entire spike protein, and the dominant responses fell in regions 160-218 and 743-854. Conclusions about previously exposed vaccinees are limited because only a handful of AZD1222 recipients were SARS-CoV-2 seropositive at baseline. In the small 56-69-year group, the increase in depth fell short of significance, most likely because of low power. Epitopes outside the regions mutated in the B.1.351 and B.1.1.7 variants were reportedly recognized by nearly half of the unique spike-specific TCRs. Participants were mostly white British and included more females than males, and it was suggested by the authors that clonal diversity may have been underestimated. Because no samples from the day 14 peak response were available, repertoires could be characterized only after the peak T cell response.

The CDR3 regions of human TCRbeta chains were analyzed by immunosequencing. On the authors' methods: Repertoire TCRs were checked for matches against a reference library of SARS-CoV-2-specific TCRs that had been generated using the MIRA antigen-specificity platform. Breadth was defined as the fraction of unique TCRs that were SARS-CoV-2-associated, and depth was defined as the fraction of total T cells that were SARS-CoV-2-associated. Each spike-specific TCR was assigned to its reactive spike region and to a CD4 or CD8 class using the MIRA data. Log10-transformed breadth and depth values were compared by one-way ANOVA with Sidak's multiple comparisons tests. As stored in TCRdb, this immuneACCESS dataset retains in-frame rearrangements with V and J assigned. A fraction of the clones does not appear; measured against another copy, unresolved V genes explain less than half of the discrepancy, and the remainder lacks a known reason. The DNA gave D and trimming, while V, J and clone size come from that table. The sample table shows around 20,000 clones, and more than 70% are seen once. In total, the top ten clones hold about 15% of the sample.

This specimen's time point label, per the study, means: about 28 days (+/-7) after the second vaccine dose. AZD1222 recipients given second doses at about 4 weeks or at about 12 weeks were pooled, since spike-specific TCR depth and breadth were not found to differ between the two schedules. Samples from vaccinated people were obtained from the UK trials COV001 and COV002, which included a single-blind randomized controlled phase 2/3 trial of AZD1222 (ChAdOx1 nCoV-19) in healthy adults. For TCRbeta chain sequencing, PBMC samples were collected from trial participants at day 0 and at day 28 after the second dose. According to the germline V gene, CDR1 reads KGHSH and CDR2 reads LQKENI. The germline ends are 21 bases apart after V is trimmed by 1 base and J by 12 bases. The CDR3 spans 16 residues, from the cysteine through the phenylalanine. Only the CDR3 part of the read is kept: 48 bases, read in frame from the first base.

The sequence derives from an adult who received the AZD1222 COVID-19 vaccine. The sample was peripheral blood, taken 28 days after the second AZD1222 dose. The V and J segments used are TRBV18 and TRBJ1-4; the D gene lacks a confident call. The DNA sequence follows: TGTGCCAGCTCACCACAATTCCCAGAAGACTTGAAGGAACTGTTTTTT. The encoded protein is CASSPQFPEDLKELFF.